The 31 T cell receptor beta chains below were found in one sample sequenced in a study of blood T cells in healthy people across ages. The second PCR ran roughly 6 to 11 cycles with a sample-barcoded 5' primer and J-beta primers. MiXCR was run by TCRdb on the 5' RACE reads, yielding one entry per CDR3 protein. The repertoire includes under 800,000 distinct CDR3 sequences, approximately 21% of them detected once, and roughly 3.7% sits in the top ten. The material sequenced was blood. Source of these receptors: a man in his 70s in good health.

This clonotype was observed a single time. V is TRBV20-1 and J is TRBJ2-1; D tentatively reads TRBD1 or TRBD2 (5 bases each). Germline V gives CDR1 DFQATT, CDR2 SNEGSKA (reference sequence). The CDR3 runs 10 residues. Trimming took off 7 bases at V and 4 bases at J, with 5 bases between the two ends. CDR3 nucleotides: TGCAGTGGGGGGTACAATGAGCAGTTCTTC. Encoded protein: CSGGYNEQFF.

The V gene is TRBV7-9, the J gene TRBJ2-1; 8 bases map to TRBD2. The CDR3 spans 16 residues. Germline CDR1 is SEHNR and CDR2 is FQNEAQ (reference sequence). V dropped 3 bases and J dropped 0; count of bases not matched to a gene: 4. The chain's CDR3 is CASSFSAGGSYNEQFF. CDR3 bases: TGTGCCAGCAGCTTTAGTGCGGGAGGCTCCTACAATGAGCAGTTCTTC.

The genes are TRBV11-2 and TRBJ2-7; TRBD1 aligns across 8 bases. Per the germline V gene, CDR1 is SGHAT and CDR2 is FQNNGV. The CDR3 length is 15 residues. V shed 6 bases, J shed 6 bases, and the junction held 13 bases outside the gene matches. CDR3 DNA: TGTGCCAGCAGACCTTTCGGGACAGGAACTGGCGAGCAGTACTTC. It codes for CASRPFGTGTGEQYF.

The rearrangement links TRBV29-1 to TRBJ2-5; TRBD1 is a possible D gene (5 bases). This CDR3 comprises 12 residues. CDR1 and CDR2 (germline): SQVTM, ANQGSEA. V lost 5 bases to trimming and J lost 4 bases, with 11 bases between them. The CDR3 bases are TGCAGCGTTACCAGGGTGGGAGAGACCCAGTACTTC. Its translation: CSVTRVGETQYF.

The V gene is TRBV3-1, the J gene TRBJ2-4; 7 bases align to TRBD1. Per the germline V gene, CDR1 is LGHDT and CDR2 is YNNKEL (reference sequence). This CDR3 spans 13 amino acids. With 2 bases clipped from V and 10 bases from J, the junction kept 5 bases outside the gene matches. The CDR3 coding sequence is TGTGCCAGCAGCCAATTAGGGGGCGGAATTCAGTACTTC. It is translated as CASSQLGGGIQYF.

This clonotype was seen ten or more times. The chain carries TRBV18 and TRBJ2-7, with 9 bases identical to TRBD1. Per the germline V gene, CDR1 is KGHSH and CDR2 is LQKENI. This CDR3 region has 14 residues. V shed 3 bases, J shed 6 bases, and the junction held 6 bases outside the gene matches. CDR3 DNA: TGTGCCAGCTCACCTGGGACAGGGCCCCTCGAGCAGTACTTC. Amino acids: CASSPGTGPLEQYF.

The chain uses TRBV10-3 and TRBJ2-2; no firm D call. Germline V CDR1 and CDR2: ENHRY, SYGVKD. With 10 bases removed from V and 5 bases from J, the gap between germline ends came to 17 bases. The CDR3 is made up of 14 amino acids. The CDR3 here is CATRSGPRTGELFF. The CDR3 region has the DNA TGTGCCACCAGATCGGGCCCCCGGACCGGGGAGCTGTTTTTT.

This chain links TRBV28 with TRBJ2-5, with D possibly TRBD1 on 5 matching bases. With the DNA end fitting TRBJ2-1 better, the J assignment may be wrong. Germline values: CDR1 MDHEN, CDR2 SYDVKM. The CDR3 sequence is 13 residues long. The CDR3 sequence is CASTTTVNNEQFF. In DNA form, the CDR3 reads TGTGCCAGCACCACGACAGTGAACAATGAGCAGTTCTTC.

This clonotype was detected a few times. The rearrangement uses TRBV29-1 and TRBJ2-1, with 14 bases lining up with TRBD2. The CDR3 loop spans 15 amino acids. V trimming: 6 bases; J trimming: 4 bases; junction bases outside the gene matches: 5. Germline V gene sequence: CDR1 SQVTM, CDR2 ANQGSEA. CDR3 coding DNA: TGCAGCGTCGTCGGGACTAGCGGGAGATACAATGAGCAGTTCTTC. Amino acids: CSVVGTSGRYNEQFF.

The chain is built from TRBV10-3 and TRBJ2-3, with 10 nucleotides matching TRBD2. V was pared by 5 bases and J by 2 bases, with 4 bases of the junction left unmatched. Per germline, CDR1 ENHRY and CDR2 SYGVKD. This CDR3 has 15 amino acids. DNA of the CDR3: TGTGCCATCAGTCTAGCGGGAGCCGCCACAGATACGCAGTATTTT. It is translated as CAISLAGAATDTQYF.

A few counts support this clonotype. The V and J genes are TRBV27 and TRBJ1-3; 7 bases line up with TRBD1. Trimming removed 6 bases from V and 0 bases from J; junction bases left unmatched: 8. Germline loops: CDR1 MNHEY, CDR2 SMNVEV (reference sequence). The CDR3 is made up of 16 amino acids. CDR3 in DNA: TGTGCCAGCAGCTTGACAGGGACTCTCTCTGGAAACACCATATATTTT. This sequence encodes CASSLTGTLSGNTIYF.

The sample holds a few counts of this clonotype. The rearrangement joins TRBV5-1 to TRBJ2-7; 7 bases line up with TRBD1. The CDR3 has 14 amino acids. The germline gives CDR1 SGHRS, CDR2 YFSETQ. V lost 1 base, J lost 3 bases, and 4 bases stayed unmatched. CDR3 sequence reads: CASSLKRGHYEQYF. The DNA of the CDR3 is TGCGCCAGCAGCTTGAAAAGGGGGCACTACGAGCAGTACTTC.

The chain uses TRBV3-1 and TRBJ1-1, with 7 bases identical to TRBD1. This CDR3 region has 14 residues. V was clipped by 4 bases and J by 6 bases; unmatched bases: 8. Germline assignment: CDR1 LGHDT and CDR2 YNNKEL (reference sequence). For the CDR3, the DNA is TGTGCCAGCAGCCTAAGACAGGGAGAGGCTGAAGCTTTCTTT. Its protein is CASSLRQGEAEAFF. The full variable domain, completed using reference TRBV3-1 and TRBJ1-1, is DTAVSQTPKYLVTQMGNDKSIKCEQNLGHDTMYWYKQDSKKFLKIMFSYNNKELIINETVPNRFSPKSPDKAHLNLHINSLELGDSAVYFCASSLRQGEAEAFFGQGTRLTVV.

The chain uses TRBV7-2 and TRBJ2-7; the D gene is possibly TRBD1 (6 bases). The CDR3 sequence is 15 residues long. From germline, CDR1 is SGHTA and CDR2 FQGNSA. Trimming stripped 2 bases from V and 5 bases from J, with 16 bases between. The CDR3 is CASSLRNREVHEQYF. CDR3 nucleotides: TGTGCCAGCAGCTTAAGGAACAGGGAAGTCCACGAGCAGTACTTC.

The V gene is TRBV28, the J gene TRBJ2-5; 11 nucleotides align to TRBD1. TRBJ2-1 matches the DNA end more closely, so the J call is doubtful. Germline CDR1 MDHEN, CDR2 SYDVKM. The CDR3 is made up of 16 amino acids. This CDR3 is CASSFRGTGGRNEQFF. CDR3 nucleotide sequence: TGTGCCAGCAGTTTTCGGGGGACAGGGGGTAGGAATGAGCAGTTCTTC.

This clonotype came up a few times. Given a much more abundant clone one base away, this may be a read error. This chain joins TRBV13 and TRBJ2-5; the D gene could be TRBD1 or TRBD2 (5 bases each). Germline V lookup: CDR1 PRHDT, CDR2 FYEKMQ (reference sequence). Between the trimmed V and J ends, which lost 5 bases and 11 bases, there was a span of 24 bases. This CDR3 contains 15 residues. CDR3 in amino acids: CASSRTIGVLGEQYF. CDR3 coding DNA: TGTGCCAGCAGCCGGACGATAGGGGTCTTGGGAGAGCAGTACTTC.

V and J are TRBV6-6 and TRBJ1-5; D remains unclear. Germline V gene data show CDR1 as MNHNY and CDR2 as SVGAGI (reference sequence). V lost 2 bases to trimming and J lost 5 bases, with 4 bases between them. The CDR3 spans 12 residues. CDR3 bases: TGTGCCAGCAGTTACAACGATCAGCCCCAGCATTTT. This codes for CASSYNDQPQHF.

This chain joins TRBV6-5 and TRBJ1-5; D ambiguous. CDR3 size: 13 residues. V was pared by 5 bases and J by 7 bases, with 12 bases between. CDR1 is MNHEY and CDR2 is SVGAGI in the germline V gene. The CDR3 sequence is CASSILLGQPQHF. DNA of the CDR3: TGTGCCAGCAGTATTCTCCTAGGGCAGCCCCAGCATTTT.

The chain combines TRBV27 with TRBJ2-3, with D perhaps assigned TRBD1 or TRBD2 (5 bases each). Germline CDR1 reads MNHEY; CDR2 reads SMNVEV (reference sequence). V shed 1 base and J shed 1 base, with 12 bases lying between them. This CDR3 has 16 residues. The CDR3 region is CASSLLGVTGTDTQYF. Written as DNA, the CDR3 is TGTGCCAGCAGTTTATTGGGGGTCACCGGCACAGATACGCAGTATTTT.

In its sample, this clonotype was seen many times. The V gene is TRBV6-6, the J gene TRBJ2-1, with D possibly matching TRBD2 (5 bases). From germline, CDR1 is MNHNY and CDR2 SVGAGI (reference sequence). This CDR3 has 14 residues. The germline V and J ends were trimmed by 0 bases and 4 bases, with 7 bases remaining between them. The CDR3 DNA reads TGTGCCAGCAGTTACTCGAGGGTGTACAATGAGCAGTTCTTC. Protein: CASSYSRVYNEQFF.

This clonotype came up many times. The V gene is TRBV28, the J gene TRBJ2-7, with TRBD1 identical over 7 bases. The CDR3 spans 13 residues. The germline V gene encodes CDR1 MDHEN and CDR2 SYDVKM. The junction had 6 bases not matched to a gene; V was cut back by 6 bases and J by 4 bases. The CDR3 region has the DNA TGTGCCAGCAGACTCGGGACAGCATACGAGCAGTACTTC. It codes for CASRLGTAYEQYF.

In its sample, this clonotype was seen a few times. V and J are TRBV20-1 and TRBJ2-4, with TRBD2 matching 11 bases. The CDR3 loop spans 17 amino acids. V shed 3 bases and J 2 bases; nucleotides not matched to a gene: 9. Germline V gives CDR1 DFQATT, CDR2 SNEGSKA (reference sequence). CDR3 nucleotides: TGCAGTGCTAGTTCCGGGCTAGCGGGAGGAACCAAAAACATTCAGTACTTC. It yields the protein CSASSGLAGGTKNIQYF.

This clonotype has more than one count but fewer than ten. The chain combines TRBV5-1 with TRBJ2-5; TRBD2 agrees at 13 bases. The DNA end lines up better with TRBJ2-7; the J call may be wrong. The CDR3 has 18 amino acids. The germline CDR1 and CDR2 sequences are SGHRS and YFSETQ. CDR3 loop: CASSLASPGTSGKYEQYF. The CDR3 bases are TGCGCCAGCAGCTTGGCCTCTCCCGGGACTAGCGGGAAATACGAGCAGTACTTC.

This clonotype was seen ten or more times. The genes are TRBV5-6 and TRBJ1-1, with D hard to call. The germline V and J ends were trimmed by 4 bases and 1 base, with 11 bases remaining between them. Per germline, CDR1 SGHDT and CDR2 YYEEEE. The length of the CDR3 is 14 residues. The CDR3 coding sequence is TGTGCCAGCAGCGCTCGGGTGCAGAACACTGAAGCTTTCTTT. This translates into CASSARVQNTEAFF.

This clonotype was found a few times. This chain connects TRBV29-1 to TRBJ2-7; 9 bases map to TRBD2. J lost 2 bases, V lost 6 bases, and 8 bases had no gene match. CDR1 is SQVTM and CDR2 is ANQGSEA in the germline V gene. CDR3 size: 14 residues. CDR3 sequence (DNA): TGCAGCGTAGCACTAGCGGGTTACACCTACGAGCAGTACTTC. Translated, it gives CSVALAGYTYEQYF.

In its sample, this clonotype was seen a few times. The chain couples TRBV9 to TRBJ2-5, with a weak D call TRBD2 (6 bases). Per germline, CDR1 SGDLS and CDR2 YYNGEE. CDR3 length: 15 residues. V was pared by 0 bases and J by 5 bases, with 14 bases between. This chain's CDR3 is CASSVATSPMETQYF. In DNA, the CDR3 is TGTGCCAGCAGCGTAGCAACTAGCCCTATGGAGACCCAGTACTTC.

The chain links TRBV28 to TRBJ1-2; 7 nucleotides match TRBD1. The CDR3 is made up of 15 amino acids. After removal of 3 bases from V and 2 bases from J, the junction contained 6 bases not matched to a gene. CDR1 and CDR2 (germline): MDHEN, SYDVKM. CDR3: CASSFPTGINYGYTF. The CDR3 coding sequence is TGTGCCAGCAGTTTCCCGACAGGGATAAACTATGGCTACACCTTC.

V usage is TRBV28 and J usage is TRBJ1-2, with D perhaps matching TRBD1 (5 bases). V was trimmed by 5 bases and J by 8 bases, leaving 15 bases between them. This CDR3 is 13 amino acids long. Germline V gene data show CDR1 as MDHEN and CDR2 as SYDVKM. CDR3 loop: CASSLGTTEGYTF. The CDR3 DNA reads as TGTGCCAGCAGTCTCGGGACCACTGAGGGCTACACCTTC.

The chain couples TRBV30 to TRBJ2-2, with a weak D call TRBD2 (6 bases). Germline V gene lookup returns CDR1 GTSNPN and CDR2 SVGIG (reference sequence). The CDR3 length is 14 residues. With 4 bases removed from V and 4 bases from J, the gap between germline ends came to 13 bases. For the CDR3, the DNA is TGTGCCTGGAATGCGGGACTCGGCACCGGGGAGCTGTTTTTT. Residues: CAWNAGLGTGELFF.

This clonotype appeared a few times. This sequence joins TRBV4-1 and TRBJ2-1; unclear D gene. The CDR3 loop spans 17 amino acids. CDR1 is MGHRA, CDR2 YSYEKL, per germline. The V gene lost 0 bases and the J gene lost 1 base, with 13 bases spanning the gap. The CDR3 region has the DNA TGCGCCAGCAGCCAAGACATCCCTTTCAGGTCCTACAATGAGCAGTTCTTC. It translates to CASSQDIPFRSYNEQFF.

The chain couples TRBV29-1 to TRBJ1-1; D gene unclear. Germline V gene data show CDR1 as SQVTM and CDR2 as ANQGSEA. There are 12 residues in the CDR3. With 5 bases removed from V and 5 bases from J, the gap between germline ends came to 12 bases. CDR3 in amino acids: CSVRERVTEAFF. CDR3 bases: TGCAGCGTTCGCGAGAGGGTTACTGAAGCTTTCTTT.